This TCR beta chain was identified during a study of blood T cells in healthy people across ages. Looking at the study overall: About one barcoded beta molecule per two T cells came from capture by template switching.

The use of a sample-barcoded 5' primer and a J-beta primer mix characterized a second PCR of roughly 6 to 11 cycles. Via MiXCR, TCRdb re-called the 5' RACE reads, giving one row per CDR3 protein. The sample shows hundreds of thousands of distinct CDR3 sequences, nearly 60% of them seen only once. The sequenced material came from blood. The receptor's source is a young man in good health.

The chain's CDR3 is CAISGGKQGASNQPQHF. The CDR3 DNA is TGTGCCATCAGTGGTGGGAAACAGGGGGCAAGCAATCAGCCCCAGCATTTT. The chain joins TRBV10-3 to TRBJ1-5, with 9 positions matching TRBD1. The germline gives CDR1 ENHRY, CDR2 SYGVKD. The V gene end was trimmed by 4 bases and the J gene end by 1 base; junction bases not matched to a gene: 8. The CDR3 spans 17 residues.